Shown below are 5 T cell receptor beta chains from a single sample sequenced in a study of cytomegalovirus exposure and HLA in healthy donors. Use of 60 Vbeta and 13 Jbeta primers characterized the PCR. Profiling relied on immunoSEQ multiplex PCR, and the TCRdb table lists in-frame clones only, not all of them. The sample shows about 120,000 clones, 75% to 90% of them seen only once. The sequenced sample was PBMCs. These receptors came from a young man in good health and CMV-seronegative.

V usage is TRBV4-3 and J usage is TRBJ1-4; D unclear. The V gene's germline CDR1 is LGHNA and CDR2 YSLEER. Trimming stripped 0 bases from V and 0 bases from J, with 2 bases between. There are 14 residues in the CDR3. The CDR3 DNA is TGCGCCAGCAGCCAAGATACAACTAATGAAAAACTGTTTTTT. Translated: CASSQDTTNEKLFF.

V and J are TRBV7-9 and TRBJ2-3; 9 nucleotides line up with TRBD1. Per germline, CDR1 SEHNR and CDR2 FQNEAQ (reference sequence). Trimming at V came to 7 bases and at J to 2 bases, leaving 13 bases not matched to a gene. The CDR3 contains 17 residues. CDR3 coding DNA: TGTGCCAGCATCATCCTACAGGGGGCAGGGGTCACAGATACGCAGTATTTT. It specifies CASIILQGAGVTDTQYF.

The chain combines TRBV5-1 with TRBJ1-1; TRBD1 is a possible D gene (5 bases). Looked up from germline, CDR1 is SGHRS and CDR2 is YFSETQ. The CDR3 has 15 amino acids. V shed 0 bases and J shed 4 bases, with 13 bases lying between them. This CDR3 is CASSLEVGGGTEAFF. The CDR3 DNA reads TGCGCCAGCAGCTTGGAGGTCGGGGGAGGCACTGAAGCTTTCTTT.

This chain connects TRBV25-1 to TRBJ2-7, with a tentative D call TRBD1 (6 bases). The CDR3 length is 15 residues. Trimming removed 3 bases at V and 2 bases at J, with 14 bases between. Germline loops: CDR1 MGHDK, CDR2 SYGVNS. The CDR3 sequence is CASSEDRDTTYEQYF. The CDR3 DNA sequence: TGTGCCAGCAGTGAGGACCGGGACACGACCTACGAGCAGTACTTC.

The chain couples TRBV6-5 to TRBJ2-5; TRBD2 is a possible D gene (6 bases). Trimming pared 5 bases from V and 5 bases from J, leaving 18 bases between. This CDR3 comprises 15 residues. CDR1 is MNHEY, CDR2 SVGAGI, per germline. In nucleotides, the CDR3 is TGTGCCAGCAGTGTGGGGACTTTCAGCGGGGAGACCCAGTACTTC. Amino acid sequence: CASSVGTFSGETQYF.